This entry describes one T cell receptor beta chain. PCR amplification relied on 60 Vbeta primers (plus 13 Jbeta primers). Clones were sequenced by immunoSEQ multiplex PCR, and TCRdb holds only the in-frame ones, with some missing. The table lists 90,000 to 140,000 clones, over 70% of them singletons. The data are from a study of cytomegalovirus exposure and HLA in healthy donors. CDR1 and CDR2 from the germline V gene are LNHDA and SQIVND (reference sequence). CDR3 length: 16 residues. J lost 1 base, V lost 5 bases, and 4 bases had no gene match. Material for sequencing was PBMCs. The origin of this receptor is a male donor in good health and CMV-seronegative. The V gene is TRBV19, the J gene TRBJ2-3, with 12 positions matching TRBD1. CDR3 amino acids: CASSGRDRGRTDTQYF. The CDR3 bases are TGTGCCAGTAGTGGCCGGGACAGGGGGCGCACAGATACGCAGTATTTT.